This entry lists 9 T cell receptor beta chains sequenced from one sample in a study of blood T cell repertoires in COVID-19. TCRdb's copy holds only in-frame clones and misses some; the assay was immunoSEQ multiplex PCR. The repertoire holds 120,000 or so clones, with 80% as singletons. The sample was peripheral blood. These receptors were obtained from a human donor in a cohort sampled during active COVID-19.

The chain recombines TRBV3-1 (or the pseudogene TRBV3-2) with TRBJ1-5; D possibly corresponds to TRBD1 (6 bases). There are 14 residues in the CDR3. V lost 1 base, J lost 7 bases, and 11 bases lay in between. Germline assignment: CDR1 LGHDT and CDR2 YNNKEL (reference sequence). The CDR3 DNA is TGTGCCAGCAGCCAAGTACAGGGAGCCCAGCCCCAGCATTTT. The encoded protein is CASSQVQGAQPQHF.

J is TRBJ2-2 and V is TRBV19; D unresolved. This CDR3 comprises 15 residues. Germline CDR1 LNHDA, CDR2 SQIVND (reference sequence). Trimming stripped 7 bases from V and 2 bases from J, with 14 bases between. The CDR3 sequence is CASTTRVDNTGELFF. DNA of the CDR3: TGTGCCAGTACCACCCGGGTGGATAACACCGGGGAGCTGTTTTTT.

This chain links TRBV28 with TRBJ1-1; 7 bases match TRBD1. The germline CDR1 and CDR2 sequences are MDHEN and SYDVKM. Trimming at V came to 6 bases and at J to 6 bases, leaving 7 bases not matched to a gene. There are 13 residues in the CDR3. The CDR3 sequence is CASSGQDYSEAFF. CDR3 DNA sequence: TGTGCCAGCAGCGGACAGGACTACTCTGAAGCTTTCTTT.

The chain has TRBV6-2 or TRBV6-3 and TRBJ1-1; the match to TRBD1 covers 8 bases. V was pared by 5 bases and J by 1 base, with 9 bases of the junction left unmatched. This CDR3 region has 16 residues. Germline loops: CDR1 MNHEY, CDR2 SVGEGT. DNA for the CDR3: TGTGCCAGCAGTCCCTATCCCGACAGGGGGAACACTGAAGCTTTCTTT. Translation gives CASSPYPDRGNTEAFF.

The chain employs TRBV18 and TRBJ1-1; tentatively, D is TRBD1 (6 bases). The CDR3 is 14 residues long. Germline CDR1 and CDR2: KGHSH and LQKENI. Trimming shortened V by 6 bases and J by 1 base, and 12 bases separated the two germline ends. Written as DNA, the CDR3 is TGTGCCAGCTCGGGTGGACAGCGGAACACTGAAGCTTTCTTT. Amino acid sequence: CASSGGQRNTEAFF.

The chain combines TRBV23-1 with TRBJ2-7; 7 bases map to TRBD2. TRBV23-1 is treated as an ORF (open reading frame) with a function not yet certain. The CDR3 runs to 13 residues. V was clipped by 10 bases and J by 2 bases; unmatched bases: 8. The CDR3 spells CATWAGVPYEQYF. CDR3 in DNA: TGCGCCACCTGGGCGGGGGTTCCCTACGAGCAGTACTTC.

V gene TRBV5-1 combines with J gene TRBJ2-7; 14 bases match TRBD2. The CDR3 is 15 residues long. The germline gives CDR1 SGHRS, CDR2 YFSETQ. The junction had 6 bases not matched to a gene; V was cut back by 4 bases and J by 6 bases. CDR3 protein: CASSTGTSGSGEQYF. CDR3 coding DNA: TGCGCCAGCAGCACCGGGACTAGCGGGAGTGGCGAGCAGTACTTC.

The V gene is TRBV11-2, the J gene TRBJ2-3; the D gene is possibly TRBD2 (5 bases). CDR1 is SGHAT, CDR2 FQNNGV, per germline. V shed 2 bases and J shed 1 base, with 7 bases lying between them. CDR3 size: 14 residues. CDR3 coding DNA: TGTGCCAGCAGCTTATCCGGGGGCACAGATACGCAGTATTTT. Translated: CASSLSGGTDTQYF.

CDR3 in DNA: TGTGCCAGCAGGGGACAGAGGGCTAACTATGGCTACACCTTC. Its translation: CASRGQRANYGYTF. The V call is TRBV2, the J call TRBJ1-2; TRBD1 aligns across 7 bases. This CDR3 is built from 14 residues. After removal of 6 bases from V and 0 bases from J, the junction contained 4 bases not matched to a gene. CDR1 and CDR2 from the germline V gene are SNHLY and FYNNEI.